A selection of T cell receptor beta chains follows, all from one sample in a study of T cells in Graves' hyperthyroidism and ophthalmopathy. TCRdb ran MiXCR on the multiplex PCR reads and lists one entry per CDR3 protein. The sample consists of approximately 400,000 distinct CDR3 sequences, around 15% of them appearing once. The specimen sequenced was blood. The receptors originated from a woman aged 25 to 39 with Graves' ophthalmopathy. CDR3s include the opening cysteine and the closing phenylalanine or tryptophan. A D gene is named only where the DNA matches it firmly. Expanded clones get a size class; other rows say once, few or many, or leave the size out.

TRBV7-9	many	TRBJ2-7	TRBD1	14	TGTGCCAGCAGCCCCGGACAGGGGGCCTACCAACAGTACTTC	CASSPGQGAYQQYF
TRBV20-1	many	TRBJ1-3	NA	15	TGCAGTGCCATAACCGGGACGGCGCTCGGAAACACCATATATTTT	CSAITGTALGNTIYF
TRBV10-2	few	TRBJ2-2	NA	14	TGCGCCAGCAGTGAGTTAGGGGCGACCGGGGAGCTGTTTTTT	CASSELGATGELFF
TRBV12-3/TRBV12-4	NA	TRBJ2-1	TRBD1	13	TGTGCCAGCAGAGACAGTATAGGACAGGCAGCCTTCTTC	CASRDSIGQAAFF
TRBV5-1	many	TRBJ2-3	NA	16	TGCGCCAGCAGCAAGACTAGAGGGGACCACACAGATACGCAGTATTTT	CASSKTRGDHTDTQYF
TRBV9	NA	TRBJ2-3	TRBD1	15	TGTGCCAGCAGCGCCCACAGGGGAGACGCAGATACGCAGTATTTT	CASSAHRGDADTQYF
TRBV20-1	NA	TRBJ2-7	NA	12	TGCAGTGCTAAATCCAGGTCCTACGAGCAGTACTTC	CSAKSRSYEQYF
TRBV11-2	many	TRBJ2-7	NA	14	TGTGCCAGCAGCTTAGGGGGGGCGGACTACGAGCAGTACTTC	CASSLGGADYEQYF
TRBV20-1	NA	TRBJ2-7	NA	13	TGCAGTGCTAGCGGGGCGAACTCCTACGAGCAGTACTTC	CSASGANSYEQYF
TRBV20-1	many	TRBJ1-5	NA	13	TGCAGTACAAGCTACGGGACGGATCAGCCCCAGCATTTT	CSTSYGTDQPQHF
TRBV18	many	TRBJ2-7	TRBD1	15	TGTGCCAGCTCTCGAACAGGGGGCAGAAACTACGAGCAGTACTTC	CASSRTGGRNYEQYF
TRBV3-1	few	TRBJ2-1	NA	12	TGTGCCAGCAGCCAGAACCGGAATGAGCAGTTCTTC	CASSQNRNEQFF
TRBV20-1	many	TRBJ2-7	TRBD1	13	TGCAGTGCTAGGGGGACAGGGGTGAACGAGCAGTACTTC	CSARGTGVNEQYF
TRBV20-1	few	TRBJ1-1	TRBD1	14	TGCAGTGCCAGGTCACAGGGGATGGGCACTGAAGCTTTCTTT	CSARSQGMGTEAFF
TRBV5-1	many	TRBJ2-1	TRBD2	18	TGCGCCAGCAGCCGTAGATCCTGGACTAGTGGCCTGCCTAATGAGCAGTTCTTC	CASSRRSWTSGLPNEQFF
TRBV28	NA	TRBJ2-7	NA	14	TGTGCCAGCAGTCCCATCGGGGCGGCCTACGAGCAGTACTTC	CASSPIGAAYEQYF
TRBV29-1	many	TRBJ2-2	NA	13	TGCAGCGTTGAAGATGGGGGGCCCGGGGAGCTGTTTTTT	CSVEDGGPGELFF
TRBV20-1	many	TRBJ2-5	NA	15	TGCAGTGCTAGAGATATTGGGGGGCCGGGCGAGACCCAGTACTTC	CSARDIGGPGETQYF
TRBV11-3	many	TRBJ2-5	NA	14	TGTGCCAGCAGCCGCGGTACCCACCAAGAGACCCAGTACTTC	CASSRGTHQETQYF
TRBV10-3	NA	TRBJ1-3	NA	16	TGTGCCATCAGTGAAACGGGGGTTGGATCTGGAAACACCATATATTTT	CAISETGVGSGNTIYF
TRBV2	many	TRBJ1-4	NA	11	TGTGCCAGCATCGGACAACAAAAACTGTTTTTT	CASIGQQKLFF
TRBV6-1	many	TRBJ2-5	TRBD2	19	TGTGCCAGCAGTGGCTACCAGGGACTAGCGGGGTTAAGCCAAGAGACCCAGTACTTC	CASSGYQGLAGLSQETQYF
TRBV4-1	many	TRBJ1-5	NA	14	TGCGCCAGCAGCCAAGTTCACAGCAATCAGCCCCAGCATTTT	CASSQVHSNQPQHF
TRBV20-1	many	TRBJ1-1	NA	10	TGCAGACCCTGGGACACTGAAGCTTTCTTT	CRPWDTEAFF
TRBV9	NA	TRBJ2-2	NA	13	TGTGCCAGCCAAGTCCGGGACGGCGGGGAGCTGTTTTTT	CASQVRDGGELFF
TRBV20-1	NA	TRBJ2-5	TRBD2	16	TGCAGTGCTAGAGATCTTCTAGCGGACTACCAAGAGACCCAGTACTTC	CSARDLLADYQETQYF
TRBV3-1	NA	TRBJ2-1	NA	14	TGTGCCAGCAGCCCCGGGGGCCTGGGTCGGGAGCAGTTCTTC	CASSPGGLGREQFF
TRBV7-3	many	TRBJ2-1	NA	12	TGTGCCAGCAGCTTGACGGGGGCGGAGCAGTTCTTC	CASSLTGAEQFF
TRBV14	few	TRBJ1-6	NA	17	TGTGCCAGCAGCCAACAGGGATATGGGTTCTATAATTCACCCCTCCACTTT	CASSQQGYGFYNSPLHF
TRBV29-1	NA	TRBJ1-2	NA	14	TGCAGCGTTGAGGTGGTAGGGGGGGCCTATGGCTACACCTTC	CSVEVVGGAYGYTF
TRBV7-9	many	TRBJ1-4	NA	13	TGTGCCAGCAGCTCCGGGACTTCCTTGAAACTGTTTTTT	CASSSGTSLKLFF
TRBV18	NA	TRBJ2-1	NA	15	TGTGCCAGCTCACCGCCCGCGGGACAGTACACTGAGCAGTTCTTC	CASSPPAGQYTEQFF
TRBV18	many	TRBJ1-2	NA	16	TGTGCCAGCTCACCCCGAGGAGGGGGTTCATGGGATGGCTACACCTTC	CASSPRGGGSWDGYTF
TRBV18	NA	TRBJ2-2	TRBD1	17	TGTGCCAGCTCACTATCCCCAGGGGGCGCGAACACCGGGGAGCTGTTTTTT	CASSLSPGGANTGELFF
TRBV5-1	NA	TRBJ2-1	TRBD2	17	TGCGCCAGCAGGGCCGGACTAGCGGGGGGCTATAGGGATGAGCAGTTCTTC	CASRAGLAGGYRDEQFF
TRBV5-5	NA	TRBJ2-1	NA	17	TGTGCCAGCAGTATTGACACCCTCGTGAAATTCTACAATGAGCAGTTCTTC	CASSIDTLVKFYNEQFF
TRBV7-8	many	TRBJ2-2	NA	16	TGTGCCAGCAGCTACAACACAGGGGGGGTATTCGGGGAGCTGTTTTTT	CASSYNTGGVFGELFF
TRBV7-7	many	TRBJ2-1	NA	13	TGTGCTAGCAGCACCGGGTTCGGGAGTGAGCAGTTCTTC	CASSTGFGSEQFF
TRBV27	many	TRBJ2-3	TRBD2	15	TGTGCCAGCAGCTCCGAGCGGGGGGGCCTAGGTACGCAGTATTTT	CASSSERGGLGTQYF
TRBV6-1	many	TRBJ1-6	TRBD1	16	TGTGCCAGCAGTTGGGGAACAGGGGCTGATAATTCACCCCTCCACTTT	CASSWGTGADNSPLHF
TRBV30	many	TRBJ1-5	NA	18	TGTGCCTGGAGTACCCCCTTTGGGGACCTCTATAGCAATCAGCCCCAGCATTTT	CAWSTPFGDLYSNQPQHF
TRBV9	NA	TRBJ2-7	NA	14	TGTGCCAGCAGCCCTCACGGTGGTATGGACGAGCAGTACTTC	CASSPHGGMDEQYF
TRBV7-2	many	TRBJ2-5	NA	14	TGTGCCAGCAGCTTAAGGACAGCCCGAGAGACCCAGTACTTC	CASSLRTARETQYF
TRBV28	NA	TRBJ1-1	NA	16	TGTGCCAGCAGTACATACGAGGGGTATCGAAGAACTGAAGCTTTCTTT	CASSTYEGYRRTEAFF
TRBV19	NA	TRBJ1-3	NA	14	TGTGCCAGTAGTATAGATCAAGGCGGAAACACCATATATTTT	CASSIDQGGNTIYF
TRBV30	NA	TRBJ2-1	NA	13	TGTGCCTGGAGTGCCAGGGTAGGGCATGGGCAGTTCTTC	CAWSARVGHGQFF
TRBV4-1	many	TRBJ2-1	TRBD2	15	TGCGCCAGCAGCCGAGCGGGGGGGGATTACAATGAGCAGTTCTTC	CASSRAGGDYNEQFF